What follows are 10 T cell receptor beta chains derived from one specimen sequenced in a study of cytomegalovirus exposure and HLA in healthy donors. Primers included in the PCR were 60 Vbeta and 13 Jbeta primers. The assay was immunoSEQ multiplex PCR, and TCRdb's table has in-frame clones only and misses some. The sample shows around 180,000 clones, more than 80% of them seen only once. The sample was PBMCs. These receptors were collected from a man younger than 35 in good health and CMV-seronegative.

The chain couples TRBV7-2 to TRBJ1-5; D is perhaps TRBD1 (6 bases). The CDR3 consists of 15 residues. V was cut by 1 base and J by 5 bases, with 12 bases left in between. The germline CDR1 and CDR2 sequences are SGHTA and FQGNSA. Here the CDR3 DNA reads TGTGCCAGCAGCTTAGTTACAGGGATTGATCAGCCCCAGCATTTT. This sequence encodes CASSLVTGIDQPQHF.

The gene calls are TRBV7-2 and TRBJ2-3, with D possibly matching TRBD1 (5 bases). The germline V gene encodes CDR1 SGHTA and CDR2 FQGNSA. Trimming stripped 4 bases from V and 7 bases from J, with 9 bases between. This CDR3 spans 12 amino acids. The CDR3 sequence: CASSSTAYTQYF. The CDR3 region has the DNA TGTGCCAGCAGCTCGACAGCCTATACGCAGTATTTT.

The table lists this clone with a count of one. As DNA, the CDR3 is TGTGCCAGTAGTTCGACCGGGACAGGGTACAATGAGCAGTTCTTC. Encoded protein: CASSSTGTGYNEQFF. The chain links TRBV19 to TRBJ2-1; 9 nucleotides align to TRBD1. Germline V gives CDR1 LNHDA, CDR2 SQIVND (reference sequence). The CDR3 is 15 residues long. The ends lost 5 bases at V and 4 bases at J; junction bases unmatched: 6.

V is TRBV28 and J is TRBJ2-7; TRBD1 matches at 10 bases. The CDR3 loop spans 14 amino acids. Germline values: CDR1 MDHEN, CDR2 SYDVKM. J lost 7 bases, V lost 5 bases, and 8 bases had no gene match. This CDR3 is CASSAGQGKGEQYF. The CDR3 DNA reads as TGTGCCAGCAGTGCGGGACAGGGGAAGGGAGAGCAGTACTTC.

In this sample, this clone turned up once. CDR3 nucleotide sequence: TGTGCCAGCAGCGCCTCTAGCGGGGTATCCTACGAGCAGTACTTC. It translates to CASSASSGVSYEQYF. The chain employs TRBV9 and TRBJ2-7, with 9 bases fitting TRBD2. The CDR3 is made up of 15 amino acids. Germline values: CDR1 SGDLS, CDR2 YYNGEE. After removal of 3 bases from V and 1 base from J, the junction contained 5 bases not matched to a gene.

The chain couples TRBV9 to TRBJ1-5, with D unresolved. CDR3 size: 12 residues. V lost 7 bases and J lost 6, with 11 bases in between. The V gene's germline CDR1 is SGDLS and CDR2 YYNGEE. This CDR3 reads CASGGVGQPQHF. Written as DNA, the CDR3 is TGTGCCAGCGGCGGAGTTGGTCAGCCCCAGCATTTT.

The V call is TRBV21-1, the J call TRBJ2-7; TRBD2, as called in the table, went unchecked against the DNA. TRBV21-1 is a pseudogene. The CDR3 has 15 residues. CDR3 sequence: CASSKWGVGGTDWYF. The CDR3 DNA sequence: TGTGCCAGCAGCAAGTGGGGGGTTGGAGGTACCGATTGGTACTTC.

The chain is built from TRBV19 and TRBJ2-1; D not certain. Germline V gives CDR1 LNHDA, CDR2 SQIVND (reference sequence). The germline V and J ends were trimmed by 5 bases and 10 bases, with 9 bases remaining between them. The CDR3 totals 11 residues. This chain's CDR3 is CASSFLGEQFF. In DNA, the CDR3 is TGTGCCAGTAGTTTTCTAGGCGAGCAGTTCTTC.

The V call is TRBV7-9, the J call TRBJ1-3; 7 nucleotides line up with TRBD1. Germline trimming cut 1 base from V and 0 bases from J; bases unmatched to any gene: 0. Germline loops: CDR1 SEHNR, CDR2 FQNEAQ (reference sequence). The CDR3 consists of 15 residues. CDR3 region: CASSLGTGSGNTIYF. Written as DNA, the CDR3 is TGTGCCAGCAGCTTAGGGACAGGCTCTGGAAACACCATATATTTT.

This chain connects TRBV11-1 to TRBJ2-7; 9 bases fit TRBD1. CDR1 and CDR2 from the germline V gene are SGHAT and FQDESV (reference sequence). The J segment lost 7 bases and the V segment lost 6 bases, leaving 10 bases of the junction unmatched. The CDR3 runs 14 residues. CDR3 DNA sequence: TGTGCCAGCAGTTTCGGGACAGGGTCTGAGGAGCAGTACTTC. Protein product: CASSFGTGSEEQYF.